One sample yielded the 3 T cell receptor beta chains listed below, sequenced in a study of shared clonotypes between healthy human individuals. Naive CD8 cells, CD45RO-negative and positively selected for CCR7, excluded terminally differentiated effector memory CD45RA+ cells. The repertoire was sequenced with immunoSEQ multiplex PCR; TCRdb's copy has only in-frame clones and lacks some. Of more than 500,000 clones in the sample, 95% were seen once. The specimen sequenced was naive CD8+ T cells sorted from blood. The source is a woman in her thirties in good health.

The CDR3 protein is CASSDSATQYF. Written as DNA, the CDR3 is TGTGCCAGCAGTGACTCAGCCACGCAGTACTTC. The J gene is TRBJ2-7, the V gene TRBV6-1; D is unresolved. Germline CDR1 MNHNS, CDR2 SASEGT. There are 11 residues in the CDR3. Trimming took 3 bases from V and 9 from J, leaving 9 bases between them.

V gene TRBV28 combines with J gene TRBJ1-1, with no clear D. Germline V gives CDR1 MDHEN, CDR2 SYDVKM. Trimming pared 5 bases from V and 3 bases from J, leaving 10 bases between. This CDR3 region has 13 residues. For the CDR3, the DNA is TGTGCCAGCAGTCCCGTACGGGACACTGAAGCTTTCTTT. Protein: CASSPVRDTEAFF.

On this clone itself: The sample holds other DNA sequences that translate to the same CDR3. The CDR3 DNA is TGTGCCAGCAGCTGGGACAGCTACGAGCAGTACTTC. Its protein is CASSWDSYEQYF. V is TRBV5-6 and J is TRBJ2-7, with 7 nucleotides matching TRBD1. The CDR3 runs 12 residues. Germline lookup yields CDR1 SGHDT and CDR2 YYEEEE. V gave up 3 bases and J gave up 3 bases; unmatched junction bases: 0.